The 12 T cell receptor beta chains given below trace back to one sample, sequenced in a study of blood T cell repertoires in COVID-19. TCRdb keeps only in-frame clones here, not all; method: immunoSEQ multiplex PCR. Found here are roughly 410,000 clones, approximately 87% of them singletons; the top ten hold roughly 2.1%. What was sequenced was peripheral blood. The source of these receptors is a woman aged 60-75 years with COVID-19, enrolled during active disease.

The chain employs TRBV3-1 (or the pseudogene TRBV3-2) and TRBJ2-3; 11 nucleotides match TRBD2. The CDR3 has 17 amino acids. V dropped 4 bases and J dropped 1; count of bases not matched to a gene: 7. Germline V lookup: CDR1 LGHDT, CDR2 YNNKEL (reference sequence). This CDR3 reads CASSPWVAGGGTDTQYF. The DNA for the CDR3 is TGTGCCAGCAGCCCCTGGGTAGCGGGGGGGGGCACAGATACGCAGTATTTT.

The genes are TRBV5-1 and TRBJ2-3; possibly TRBD1 for D (6 bases). Looked up from germline, CDR1 is SGHRS and CDR2 is YFSETQ. V lost 2 bases to trimming and J lost 4 bases, with 17 bases between them. The CDR3 runs 16 residues. The CDR3 sequence is CASSFYPPQGADTQYF. The CDR3 DNA sequence: TGCGCCAGCAGCTTTTACCCCCCACAGGGCGCAGATACGCAGTATTTT.

The chain recombines TRBV11-3 with TRBJ1-2; 7 positions match TRBD1. CDR1 is SGHNT and CDR2 is YENEEA in the germline V gene. The CDR3 covers 13 residues. V was clipped by 4 bases and J by 7 bases; unmatched bases: 6. This chain's CDR3 is CASSSGTEAGYTF. CDR3 DNA: TGTGCCAGCAGCTCCGGGACAGAGGCTGGCTACACCTTC.

The chain combines TRBV11-2 with TRBJ1-1, with 10 bases fitting TRBD1. Germline V CDR1 and CDR2: SGHAT, FQNNGV. CDR3 length: 15 residues. The V segment lost 5 bases and the J segment 4 bases; nucleotides outside the gene matches: 7. The CDR3 DNA reads TGTGCCAGCAGCCGACAGGGGGCGCGGGTCACTGAAGCTTTCTTT. This encodes CASSRQGARVTEAFF.

The V gene is TRBV27, the J gene TRBJ1-3, with TRBD1 identical over 7 bases. V shed 6 bases, J shed 6 bases, and the junction held 20 bases outside the gene matches. The CDR3 extends over 18 amino acids. CDR1 and CDR2 from the germline V gene are MNHEY and SMNVEV (reference sequence). DNA of the CDR3: TGTGCCAGCAGCCTTAACCTCTGGTACAGGGGCGAGGAAAACACCATATATTTT. Its protein product is CASSLNLWYRGEENTIYF.

The chain links TRBV25-1 to TRBJ1-1, with 7 bases identical to TRBD1. Germline assignment: CDR1 MGHDK and CDR2 SYGVNS. V lost 5 bases and J lost 8; bases outside the gene matches: 8. This CDR3 is 13 amino acids long. The CDR3 DNA follows: TGTGCCAGCAGTTTACAGGGGAAGCACGAAGCTTTCTTT. It translates to CASSLQGKHEAFF.

The chain links TRBV5-6 to TRBJ1-5, with 8 bases aligning to TRBD1. The CDR3 has 16 residues. V shed 2 bases and J 2 bases; nucleotides not matched to a gene: 6. Germline values: CDR1 SGHDT, CDR2 YYEEEE. The CDR3 nucleotides read TGTGCCAGCAGCTTTAACAGGGGGTCGGGCAATCAGCCCCAGCATTTT. This sequence encodes CASSFNRGSGNQPQHF.

V gene TRBV30 combines with J gene TRBJ2-1, with D possibly being TRBD2 (6 bases). Trimming left V 7 bases short and J 10 bases short, with 17 bases between. Germline V lookup: CDR1 GTSNPN, CDR2 SVGIG (reference sequence). The CDR3 sequence is 12 residues long. The CDR3 is CAFHPVAGEQFF. The CDR3 coding sequence is TGTGCCTTCCACCCAGTGGCGGGAGAGCAGTTCTTC.

The rearrangement joins TRBV30 to TRBJ1-5; D is perhaps TRBD1 (5 bases). The length of the CDR3 is 13 residues. V shed 0 bases and J shed 9 bases, with 12 bases lying between them. Germline loops: CDR1 GTSNPN, CDR2 SVGIG (reference sequence). The CDR3 nucleotides read TGTGCCTGGAGTGTTGGGGGGACCGGGCCCCAGCATTTT. It yields the protein CAWSVGGTGPQHF.

The chain links TRBV7-2 to TRBJ2-4; 8 bases agree with TRBD1. This CDR3 is 15 amino acids long. The germline V gene encodes CDR1 SGHTA and CDR2 FQGNSA. Germline trimming cut 4 bases from V and 3 bases from J; bases unmatched to any gene: 5. The CDR3 spells CASSSGGQSKNIQYF. CDR3 nucleotide sequence: TGTGCCAGCAGCTCAGGGGGCCAAAGCAAAAACATTCAGTACTTC.

The chain carries TRBV28 and TRBJ2-6; TRBD1 is a possible D gene (5 bases). Germline-derived CDR1 and CDR2 are MDHEN and SYDVKM. The CDR3 runs 17 residues. V lost 4 bases and J lost 4, with 17 bases in between. The CDR3 DNA reads TGTGCCAGCAGTTCCCTCCCCCAGGGTACCGGGGCCAACGTCCTGACTTTC. Protein sequence: CASSSLPQGTGANVLTF. Supplemented by reference TRBV28 and TRBJ2-6, the full variable domain reads DVKVTQSSRYLVKRTGEKVFLECVQDMDHENMFWYRQDPGLGLRLIYFSYDVKMKEKGDIPEGYSVSREKKERFSLILESASTNQTSMYLCASSSLPQGTGANVLTFGAGSRLTVL.

J is TRBJ1-1 and V is TRBV5-1, with D uncertain. CDR3 size: 17 residues. Per the germline V gene, CDR1 is SGHRS and CDR2 is YFSETQ. Trimming pared 0 bases from V and 0 bases from J, leaving 15 bases between. The CDR3 spells CASSLESRGWVNTEAFF. The CDR3 nucleotides read TGCGCCAGCAGCTTGGAGAGCCGGGGATGGGTGAACACTGAAGCTTTCTTT.